This TCR beta chain derives from a study of response to subunit inactivated influenza vaccine. Whole-study results and caveats: After each seasonal influenza vaccination, few new T cells are recruited, the authors suggested.

MiXCR, applied by TCRdb to the RT-PCR reads, yields one record per CDR3 protein. The sample includes more than 400,000 distinct CDR3 sequences, about 10% of them seen just once. Germline assignment: CDR1 SEHNR and CDR2 FQNEAQ (reference sequence). This CDR3 spans 16 amino acids. The germline V and J ends were trimmed by 5 bases and 0 bases, with 15 bases remaining between them. This clonotype was picked up a small number of times. Its antigen remains unknown. This TCR came from a man over 45 who received an inactivated influenza vaccine. The sequencing used PBMCs from blood, collected around seven weeks after vaccination. This sequence joins TRBV7-9 and TRBJ2-3; D gene unclear. The CDR3 loop is CASSPKEQSSTDTQYF. The CDR3 bases are TGTGCCAGCAGCCCCAAGGAACAATCCAGCACAGATACGCAGTATTTT.